This T cell receptor (beta chain) was recorded in a study of T-cell reconstitution after alpha-beta-depleted transplantation in children. The table lists this clonotype with many counts. Unique molecular identifiers featured in how the TCRbeta library was prepared. One entry per CDR3 protein results from TCRdb running MiXCR on the PCR reads. The sample includes around 600,000 distinct CDR3 sequences, roughly a tenth of them seen just once. Germline trimming cut 0 bases from V and 4 bases from J; bases unmatched to any gene: 9. CDR3 length: 18 residues. CDR1 is KGHSH and CDR2 is LQKENI in the germline V gene.

The V and J genes are TRBV18 and TRBJ2-3, with 11 bases aligning to TRBD2. Here the sequenced sample was PBMCs from the stem cell graft donor, taken from the stem cell graft. This receptor was taken from a human donor who donated a stem cell graft to a child with acute myeloid leukemia. CDR3 DNA: TGTGCCAGCTCACCACCGGGTAGCGGGAGGGCCCGTGCAGATACGCAGTATTTT. It encodes CASSPPGSGRARADTQYF.